Here is one T cell receptor beta chain with its context. Libraries were prepared by immunoSEQ multiplex PCR; TCRdb keeps only in-frame clonotypes and omits some of them. The sample consists of about 180,000 clones, 84% of them appearing once. V trimming: 5 bases; J trimming: 0 bases; junction bases outside the gene matches: 7. Germline V gene sequence: CDR1 SGHVS, CDR2 FNYEAQ. CDR3 length: 16 residues. This sample was taken from a study of blood T cell repertoires in COVID-19. The sequencing sample was made of peripheral blood. The V call is TRBV7-6, the J call TRBJ1-3, with TRBD1 matching 7 bases. The sequence was obtained from a human donor in a cohort sampled during active COVID-19. The DNA of the CDR3 is TGTGCCAGCAGCCTACCGGGACAGTACTCTGGAAACACCATATATTTT. This codes for CASSLPGQYSGNTIYF. Supplemented by reference TRBV7-6 and TRBJ1-3, the full variable domain reads GAGVSQSPRYKVTKRGQDVALRCDPISGHVSLYWYRQALGQGPEFLTYFNYEAQQDKSGLPNDRFSAERPEGSISTLTIQRTEQRDSAMYRCASSLPGQYSGNTIYFGEGSWLTVV.